A single TCR beta chain is shown here with its context. Its antigen is as yet unknown. TCRdb passed the reads through MiXCR, listing each CDR3 protein once. The profile shows a few hundred thousand distinct CDR3 sequences, around two fifths of them singletons. The CDR3 has 15 amino acids. Trimming removed 5 bases from V and 4 bases from J; junction bases left unmatched: 10. Germline V gene data show CDR1 as SGHTA and CDR2 as FQGNSA. These data are taken from a study of T cell repertoires in cytomegalovirus infection. Study observations and caveats: The ex vivo response was dominated by HLA-C-restricted CMV-specific TCR beta clonotypes.

The sequencing here drew on cultured PBMCs, taken from culture after CMV antigen stimulation. The TCR was taken from a human donor in good health (CMV status not recorded). Some clones in this sample may be carry-over from other donors' samples. V usage is TRBV7-2 and J usage is TRBJ2-7; 8 positions agree with TRBD1. The CDR3 DNA reads TGTGCCAGCAGCCCCATGACAGGGGACATGTACGAGCAGTACTTC. Amino acids: CASSPMTGDMYEQYF.